The rows below give T cell receptor beta chains drawn from one sample of a study of beta chain features in type 1 diabetes. Produced via immunoSEQ multiplex PCR; TCRdb's table is partial and in-frame only. The sample lists 130,000 or so clones; 16% were seen once. The sample comprised central memory CD4+ T cells from blood. These receptors were taken from a young man with type 1 diabetes. The conserved cysteine and the conserved F or W are not part of the CDR3 here. Clone size appears in some rows only: once, few, many, or a class for an expanded clone.

TRBJ1-1 | TRBV7-2 | once | 14 | ASSLTVERGRTEAF
TRBJ2-3 | TRBV7-9 | NA | 13 | ASSSSGSGTDTQY
TRBJ2-1 | TRBV19 | NA | 13 | ASNPDRSSYNEQF
TRBJ2-1 | TRBV7-9 | NA | 12 | ASSLGTGDNEQF
TRBJ1-1 | TRBV9 | few | 13 | ASSAVLGDNTEAF
TRBJ1-6 | TRBV7-2 | NA | 13 | ASSLGTGTNSPLH
TRBJ2-2 | TRBV2 | few | 13 | ASSPGSRNTGELF
TRBJ2-5 | TRBV4-2 | few | 14 | ASSQDLRGGQETQY
TRBJ1-5 | TRBV30 | few | 12 | AWGRQGDINVQH
TRBJ1-5 | TRBV6-6 | NA | 10 | ASTPGDQPQH